Listed below are T cell receptor beta chains from one sample, sequenced in a study of neurological immune-mediated disorders. From the 5' RACE reads, TCRdb called clonotypes with MiXCR, one entry per CDR3 protein. The table lists 25,000 to 35,000 distinct CDR3 sequences, roughly 12% of them singletons. The material sequenced was PBMCs. The receptor set was obtained from a man aged 60 to 69 in good health. Both conserved end residues are part of each CDR3. The D gene is left open where the match is weak. Sizes are listed as once, few or many counts, or a class when the clone is expanded.

size: many
J: TRBJ2-2
D: NA
V: TRBV20-1
DNA: TGCAGTGCTAGAGATAATCGCTTTGCAGTCAGACCCTCAGGGGAGCTGTTTTTT
CDR3: CSARDNRFAVRPSGELFF

size: many
J: TRBJ1-2
D: NA
V: TRBV7-2
DNA: TGTGCCAGCAGCTTAGAGGGGAGTCCAGGCTATGGCTACACCTTC
CDR3: CASSLEGSPGYGYTF

size: many
J: TRBJ1-1
D: NA
V: TRBV5-1
DNA: TGCGCCAGCAGCCTGGGGGTTGACACTGAAGCTTTCTTT
CDR3: CASSLGVDTEAFF

size: many
J: TRBJ1-5
D: NA
V: TRBV3-1
DNA: TGTGCCAGCAGCCAAGGAGACCAGCCCCAGCATTTT
CDR3: CASSQGDQPQHF

size: many
J: TRBJ2-1
D: NA
V: TRBV12-3/TRBV12-4
DNA: TGTGCCAGCACCCTTGGATTAGCCAATGAGCAGTTCTTC
CDR3: CASTLGLANEQFF

size: many
J: TRBJ2-1
D: TRBD1
V: TRBV12-3/TRBV12-4
DNA: TGTGCCAGCACATGGGACAGGACAGGGAATGAGCAGTTCTTC
CDR3: CASTWDRTGNEQFF

size: many
J: TRBJ1-2
D: NA
V: TRBV20-1
DNA: TGCAGTGCAAGCCCCGGTTGGGGCAACTATGGCTACACCTTC
CDR3: CSASPGWGNYGYTF

size: many
J: TRBJ1-1
D: NA
V: TRBV29-1
DNA: TGCAGCGTTGAAGTTTTCGCGGCGGTGAACACTGAAGCTTTCTTT
CDR3: CSVEVFAAVNTEAFF

size: many
J: TRBJ2-1
D: NA
V: TRBV7-8
DNA: TGTGCCAGCAGCTTAGTCGGGGGGCTCTACAATGAGCAGTTCTTC
CDR3: CASSLVGGLYNEQFF

size: many
J: TRBJ1-2
D: NA
V: TRBV5-6
DNA: TGTGCCAGCAGCTTCGTCGGAGACCGGGGTGGCTACACCTTC
CDR3: CASSFVGDRGGYTF